Included here is one T cell receptor beta chain sequence, with context. Molecular barcoding with unique molecular identifiers was used for the TCRbeta library. Using its own MiXCR run on the PCR reads, TCRdb lists one record per CDR3 protein. The sample holds 420,000 or so distinct CDR3 sequences, around 9.9% seen once. The CDR3 spans 12 residues. Trimming removed 1 base at V and 9 bases at J, with 10 bases between. The germline CDR1 and CDR2 sequences are DFQATT and SNEGSKA (reference sequence). This sample was taken from a study of T-cell reconstitution after alpha-beta-depleted transplantation in children.

This chain joins TRBV20-1 and TRBJ2-1, with a possible D match to TRBD1 (6 bases). Sequenced material: PBMCs from the stem cell graft donor, taken from the stem cell graft. This clonotype originated in a human donor who donated a stem cell graft to a child with acute myeloid leukemia. The CDR3 sequence is CSARVGAGEQFF. CDR3 coding DNA: TGCAGTGCTAGAGTGGGGGCGGGTGAGCAGTTCTTC.